Listed here are 14 T cell receptor beta chains from one sample, sequenced in a study of graft-versus-host responses after intestinal transplantation. Generated by immunoSEQ multiplex PCR, the TCRdb table keeps only in-frame clones and is missing some. The data contain tens of thousands of clones, more than 90% of them singletons. The antigens these receptors bind are not known. The specimen comprised unstimulated CD4+ T cells sorted from spleen or lymph node cells, sampled before intestinal transplant. The source is a human donor who received an intestinal transplant.

The genes are TRBV10-2 and TRBJ2-5; either TRBD1 or TRBD2 may supply D (6 bases each). The J call may not be correct, given that the DNA end is closer to TRBJ2-7. CDR1 and CDR2 (germline): WSHSY, SAAADI. CDR3 size: 14 residues. The CDR3 DNA sequence: TGCGCCAGCAGGCGGGACAAAGGAGCCTACGAGCAGTACTTC. Translated: CASRRDKGAYEQYF.

The chain couples TRBV28 to TRBJ2-7; D is perhaps TRBD2 (9 bases). Trimming cost V 6 bases and J 3 bases, with 30 bases left between them. The CDR3 loop spans 19 amino acids. The germline gives CDR1 MDHEN, CDR2 SYDVKM. The CDR3 nucleotides read TGTGCCAGCAGACCGGACAGGGAACTAGCGGGCATCGCCTTCTACGAGCAGTACTTC. Its translation: CASRPDRELAGIAFYEQYF.

The chain links TRBV5-6 to TRBJ2-1; 7 bases match TRBD2. V shed 0 bases, J shed 8 bases, and the junction held 2 bases outside the gene matches. The CDR3 is 13 residues long. The germline V gene encodes CDR1 SGHDT and CDR2 YYEEEE. CDR3 DNA sequence: TGTGCCAGCAGCTTGGTGCTAGCGGATGAGCAGTTCTTC. It yields the protein CASSLVLADEQFF.

The chain combines TRBV7-9 with TRBJ2-7; D remains unclear. Germline CDR1 and CDR2: SEHNR and FQNEAQ (reference sequence). The CDR3 length is 12 residues. Between the trimmed V and J ends, which lost 1 base and 2 bases, there was a span of 3 bases. CDR3 sequence reads: CASSLETYEQYF. The CDR3 nucleotides are TGTGCCAGCAGCTTAGAAACCTACGAGCAGTACTTC.

The chain carries TRBV9 and TRBJ2-1; D unresolved. Germline CDR1 reads SGDLS; CDR2 reads YYNGEE. Trimming removed 0 bases at V and 2 bases at J, with 3 bases between. The CDR3 totals 13 residues. The CDR3 DNA is TGTGCCAGCAGCGTAGCTCCCTACAATGAGCAGTTCTTC. It yields the protein CASSVAPYNEQFF.

The chain is built from TRBV5-6 and TRBJ1-3, with TRBD1 matching 7 bases. Germline-derived CDR1 and CDR2 are SGHDT and YYEEEE. The ends lost 2 bases at V and 6 bases at J; junction bases unmatched: 8. This CDR3 contains 15 residues. CDR3 coding DNA: TGTGCCAGCAGCTTACTGACAGGGAACCTAAACACCATATATTTT. This codes for CASSLLTGNLNTIYF. The variable domain in full, with the rest retrieved from reference TRBV5-6 and TRBJ1-3, is DAGVTQSPTHLIKTRGQQVTLRCSPKSGHDTVSWYQQALGQGPQFIFQYYEEEERQRGNFPDRFSGHQFPNYSSELNVNALLLGDSALYLCASSLLTGNLNTIYFGEGSWLTVV.

J is TRBJ2-2 and V is TRBV5-1; D may be TRBD2 (5 bases). Germline loops: CDR1 SGHRS, CDR2 YFSETQ. Trimming cost V 0 bases and J 5 bases, with 17 bases left between them. The CDR3 spans 17 residues. The CDR3 DNA reads TGCGCCAGCAGCTTGGTTTCCGGGGATAGAATTACCGGGGAGCTGTTTTTT. Translating gives CASSLVSGDRITGELFF.

This chain uses TRBV28 with TRBJ2-7; 13 bases align to TRBD2. The V gene end was trimmed by 6 bases and the J gene end by 4 bases; junction bases not matched to a gene: 3. In germline, CDR1 is MDHEN, CDR2 SYDVKM. This CDR3 region has 14 residues. The CDR3 spells CASRELAGGYEQYF. The CDR3 DNA reads as TGTGCCAGCAGAGAACTAGCGGGAGGGTACGAGCAGTACTTC.

The chain is built from TRBV5-1 and TRBJ1-4; no definite D call. The CDR3 length is 18 residues. The germline V and J ends were trimmed by 2 bases and 3 bases, with 20 bases remaining between them. Germline CDR1 is SGHRS and CDR2 is YFSETQ. CDR3 residues: CASSFNQWGASANEKLFF. The CDR3 DNA follows: TGCGCCAGCAGCTTTAATCAGTGGGGAGCCTCGGCTAATGAAAAACTGTTTTTT.

V gene TRBV6-1 combines with J gene TRBJ1-2; D not resolved. The V and J ends lost 8 bases and 4 bases respectively, with 14 bases between them. The length of the CDR3 is 13 residues. The germline gives CDR1 MNHNS, CDR2 SASEGT. In DNA, the CDR3 is TGTGCCAGCGCCCGCGACCGTCCCTATGGCTACACCTTC. Translation: CASARDRPYGYTF.

The chain employs TRBV30 and TRBJ2-1; the D gene is possibly TRBD1 (5 bases). V was pared by 2 bases and J by 7 bases, with 12 bases between. In germline, CDR1 is GTSNPN, CDR2 SVGIG (reference sequence). CDR3 length equals 13 residues. The CDR3 loop reads CAWSLRRANEQFF. In DNA form, the CDR3 reads TGTGCCTGGAGTCTCCGCAGGGCGAATGAGCAGTTCTTC.

This clone was seen a single time. The rearrangement links TRBV21-1 to TRBJ1-2. TRBV21-1 is designated a pseudogene. CDR3 size: 19 residues. Written as DNA, the CDR3 is TGTGCCAGCAGCAAAGCGTGCGGGTTTATTGGGGGGACGACCTATGGCTACACCTTC. It encodes CASSKACGFIGGTTYGYTF.

V usage is TRBV15 and J usage is TRBJ1-6; possibly TRBD1 for D (5 bases). V dropped 1 base and J dropped 0 bases, with 16 bases sitting between them. The CDR3 consists of 19 residues. Germline V gene data show CDR1 as LNHNV and CDR2 as YYDKDF (reference sequence). CDR3 DNA sequence: TGTGCCACCAGCAGAGCCGGCGGAGCAGGGAGCTCCTATAATTCACCCCTCCACTTT. Its translation is CATSRAGGAGSSYNSPLHF.

This chain joins TRBV28 and TRBJ1-5; 9 bases match TRBD1. This CDR3 is built from 14 residues. Germline V gene sequence: CDR1 MDHEN, CDR2 SYDVKM. V shed 5 bases, J shed 6 bases, and the junction held 5 bases outside the gene matches. The CDR3 nucleotides read TGTGCCAGCAGTCGTACAGGGGGCGGTCAGCCCCAGCATTTT. It codes for CASSRTGGGQPQHF.